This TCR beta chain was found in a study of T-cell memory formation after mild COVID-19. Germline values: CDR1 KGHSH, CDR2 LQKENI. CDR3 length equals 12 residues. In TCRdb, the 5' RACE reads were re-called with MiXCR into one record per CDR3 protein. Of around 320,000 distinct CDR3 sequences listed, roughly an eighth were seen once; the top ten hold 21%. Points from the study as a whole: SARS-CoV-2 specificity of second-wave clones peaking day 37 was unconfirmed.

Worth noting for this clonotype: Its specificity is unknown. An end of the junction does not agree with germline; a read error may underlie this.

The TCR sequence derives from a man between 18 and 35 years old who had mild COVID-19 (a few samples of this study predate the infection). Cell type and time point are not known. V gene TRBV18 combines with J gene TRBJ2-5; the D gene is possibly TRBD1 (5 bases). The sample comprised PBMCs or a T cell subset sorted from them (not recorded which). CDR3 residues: CASSDSQETQCF. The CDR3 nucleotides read TGTGCCAGCTCCGACAGCCAAGAGACCCAGTGCTTC.